The clone carrying this T cell receptor (beta chain) was seen only a few times. Its antigen is as yet unknown. The data are from a study of T-cell reconstitution after alpha-beta-depleted transplantation in children. Study-level points and caveats: It was reported that alpha-beta T cells came from several hundred expanded graft clones (about two months after transplant). Newly produced T cells mostly accounted for T-cell counts and diversity one year post-transplant.

The authors prepared the TCRbeta library with unique molecular identifiers. TCRdb fed the PCR reads into MiXCR, producing one record per CDR3 protein. Found here are about 300,000 distinct CDR3 sequences, about a tenth of them singletons; the top ten hold less than 9%. V lost 1 base to trimming and J lost 1 base; unmatched junction nucleotides: 7. Per the germline V gene, CDR1 is MDHEN and CDR2 is SYDVKM. The CDR3 totals 19 residues. The sample here was PBMCs, taken before TCRalphabeta/CD19-depleted stem cell transplant. The clonotype was recovered from a boy younger than two with acute myeloid leukemia, due to receive a stem cell transplant. The chain employs TRBV28 and TRBJ2-7; 16 bases map to TRBD2. The CDR3 spells CASSLSWPGLAGGSYEQYF. The DNA for the CDR3 is TGTGCCAGCAGTTTATCTTGGCCGGGACTAGCGGGAGGGTCCTACGAGCAGTACTTC.